This entry lists 13 T cell receptor beta chains sequenced from one sample in a study of OX40 agonist ivuxolimab in advanced cancers. The data were produced by immunoSEQ multiplex PCR, yet TCRdb's version contains in-frame clones alone and is incomplete. The top ten hold 25% to 30% of the sample, which has under 25,000 clones, around 78% seen once. The sample here was CD4+ or CD8+ T cells sorted from blood, taken in a trial of the OX40 agonist ivuxolimab. These receptors were collected from an adult with an advanced solid tumor such as melanoma, head and neck, liver or kidney cancer.

This rearrangement joins TRBV30 to TRBJ2-7, with no clear D. CDR1 and CDR2 from the germline V gene are GTSNPN and SVGIG (reference sequence). The CDR3 length is 12 residues. The V gene lost 3 bases and the J gene lost 0 bases, with 6 bases spanning the gap. The CDR3 loop reads CAWSLNSYEQYF. In DNA, the CDR3 is TGTGCCTGGAGCCTAAACTCCTACGAGCAGTACTTC.

The chain links TRBV7-8 to TRBJ2-5; tentatively, D is TRBD1 (6 bases). Deletions cut 3 bases from V and 4 bases from J, with 12 bases between. This CDR3 has 14 residues. The germline CDR1 and CDR2 sequences are SGHVS and FQNEAQ. CDR3 in DNA: TGTGCCAGCAGCTTTGTCAGGGGAGCAGAGACCCAGTACTTC. Amino acids: CASSFVRGAETQYF.

The chain is built from TRBV7-6 and TRBJ2-7; D unresolved. The CDR3 extends over 15 amino acids. Per the germline V gene, CDR1 is SGHVS and CDR2 is FNYEAQ. Trimming removed 0 bases from V and 0 bases from J, with 9 bases in between. CDR3 coding DNA: TGTGCCAGCAGCTTAGCGGACGGGCACTCCTACGAGCAGTACTTC. Protein product: CASSLADGHSYEQYF. Filled out from reference TRBV7-6 and TRBJ2-7, the complete variable domain reads GAGVSQSPRYKVTKRGQDVALRCDPISGHVSLYWYRQALGQGPEFLTYFNYEAQQDKSGLPNDRFSAERPEGSISTLTIQRTEQRDSAMYRCASSLADGHSYEQYFGPGTRLTVT.

The V gene is TRBV7-3, the J gene TRBJ2-7, with a possible D match to TRBD2 (5 bases). This CDR3 has 16 residues. CDR1 and CDR2 from the germline V gene are SGHTA and FQGTGA. V was clipped by 6 bases and J by 1 base, with 19 bases between them. The CDR3 loop reads CASRRPSSSRSYEQYF. The CDR3 region has the DNA TGTGCCAGCAGACGACCCTCTAGCAGCCGTTCCTACGAGCAGTACTTC.

V and J are TRBV6-5 and TRBJ2-7; D ambiguous. This CDR3 spans 13 amino acids. Trimming pared 0 bases from V and 4 bases from J, leaving 7 bases between. The germline V gene encodes CDR1 MNHEY and CDR2 SVGAGI. In nucleotides, the CDR3 is TGTGCCAGCAGTTACTCCGTGGGGTACGAGCAGTACTTC. Translated: CASSYSVGYEQYF.

V usage is TRBV27 and J usage is TRBJ2-7, with 7 bases fitting TRBD1. Looked up from germline, CDR1 is MNHEY and CDR2 is SMNVEV (reference sequence). This CDR3 spans 14 amino acids. V lost 7 bases and J lost 0; bases outside the gene matches: 6. CDR3 in amino acids: CASKGQWNSYEQYF. In DNA form, the CDR3 reads TGTGCCAGCAAGGGACAGTGGAACTCCTACGAGCAGTACTTC.

This clone has a single count. This rearrangement joins TRBV9 to TRBJ2-1; D perhaps matches TRBD2 (6 bases). Germline lookup yields CDR1 SGDLS and CDR2 YYNGEE. Trimming shortened V by 1 base and J by 8 bases, and 16 bases separated the two germline ends. This CDR3 has 15 residues. CDR3 DNA sequence: TGTGCCAGCAGCGTAACTGGGGAGGTATCGGATGAGCAGTTCTTC. This translates into CASSVTGEVSDEQFF.

This clone was detected only a few times. The chain combines TRBV29-1 with TRBJ2-7; the D gene is possibly TRBD1 (6 bases). CDR1 is SQVTM, CDR2 ANQGSEA, per germline. The CDR3 contains 13 residues. Trimming left V 5 bases short and J 2 bases short, with 13 bases between. CDR3 coding DNA: TGCAGCGTTAGAGGACAGACCGCCTACGAGCAGTACTTC. Translated: CSVRGQTAYEQYF.

This rearrangement joins TRBV6-6 to TRBJ2-1; D uncertain. Trimming pared 5 bases from V and 6 bases from J, leaving 5 bases between. CDR1 and CDR2 (germline): MNHNY, SVGAGI (reference sequence). There are 11 residues in the CDR3. The CDR3 here is CASSPFNEQFF. CDR3 bases: TGTGCCAGCAGTCCTTTCAATGAGCAGTTCTTC.

The CDR3 loop reads CASLIAIYEQYF. CDR3 coding DNA: TGTGCCAGCCTAATAGCGATCTACGAGCAGTACTTC. The J gene is TRBJ2-7, the V gene TRBV6-6; possibly TRBD2 for D (5 bases). The germline gives CDR1 MNHNY, CDR2 SVGAGI (reference sequence). The CDR3 has 12 amino acids. The ends were cut back, 8 bases at V and 3 bases at J, with 11 bases in the middle.

This clone was seen only a few times. The gene calls are TRBV7-6 and TRBJ2-5; 12 bases agree with TRBD2. J was trimmed by 5 bases and V by 1 base; bases with no gene match: 8. Germline values: CDR1 SGHVS, CDR2 FNYEAQ. This CDR3 comprises 17 residues. The CDR3 nucleotides are TGTGCCAGCAGCTTAGACCTAGCGGGGGGGCCCCGGGAGACCCAGTACTTC. Its translation is CASSLDLAGGPRETQYF.

This CDR3 is CASRRDRGVPEAFF. CDR3 nucleotides: TGTGCCAGCAGACGGGACAGGGGTGTGCCTGAAGCTTTCTTT. The V call is TRBV28, the J call TRBJ1-1, with 10 positions matching TRBD1. The germline CDR1 and CDR2 sequences are MDHEN and SYDVKM. Trimming cost V 6 bases and J 6 bases; bases outside gene matches: 7. CDR3 length: 14 amino acids.

J is TRBJ2-7 and V is TRBV11-2; no clear D. Deletions cut 1 base from V and 5 bases from J, with 12 bases between. Germline V lookup: CDR1 SGHAT, CDR2 FQNNGV. The CDR3 sequence is 14 residues long. CDR3 DNA sequence: TGTGCCAGCAGCTTAGGGGCCCTGAGCCACGAGCAGTACTTC. Residues: CASSLGALSHEQYF.